This T cell receptor (beta chain) comes out of a study of cytomegalovirus exposure and HLA in healthy donors. Study results and caveats: The study designated roughly 150 TCR beta chains cytomegalovirus-associated. After further analysis at a later stage, 15,000 to 20,000 TCR beta sequences were associated with HLA alleles at 0.05 false discovery rate. Most of the TCR beta V segments (in an earlier analysis) were productive either about 90% or about 30% of the time.

Use of 60 Vbeta and 13 Jbeta primers characterized the PCR. Clones were sequenced by immunoSEQ multiplex PCR, and TCRdb holds only the in-frame ones, with some missing. The sample gives 130,000 to 150,000 clones, 70% to 75% of which show up once; over 1% is in the top ten. V gave up 6 bases and J gave up 3 bases; unmatched junction bases: 8. The CDR3 is made up of 15 amino acids. Germline CDR1 is SGHRS and CDR2 is YFSETQ. A remark on this clone: Its antigen is unidentified.

Sequencing was done on a sample of PBMCs. The chain recombines TRBV5-1 with TRBJ2-2; 7 nucleotides align to TRBD1. The receptor's source is a woman aged 40 to 50 in good health and CMV-seronegative. The CDR3 here is CASIHDRVDTGELFF. The CDR3 coding sequence is TGCGCCAGCATCCACGACAGGGTCGACACCGGGGAGCTGTTTTTT.